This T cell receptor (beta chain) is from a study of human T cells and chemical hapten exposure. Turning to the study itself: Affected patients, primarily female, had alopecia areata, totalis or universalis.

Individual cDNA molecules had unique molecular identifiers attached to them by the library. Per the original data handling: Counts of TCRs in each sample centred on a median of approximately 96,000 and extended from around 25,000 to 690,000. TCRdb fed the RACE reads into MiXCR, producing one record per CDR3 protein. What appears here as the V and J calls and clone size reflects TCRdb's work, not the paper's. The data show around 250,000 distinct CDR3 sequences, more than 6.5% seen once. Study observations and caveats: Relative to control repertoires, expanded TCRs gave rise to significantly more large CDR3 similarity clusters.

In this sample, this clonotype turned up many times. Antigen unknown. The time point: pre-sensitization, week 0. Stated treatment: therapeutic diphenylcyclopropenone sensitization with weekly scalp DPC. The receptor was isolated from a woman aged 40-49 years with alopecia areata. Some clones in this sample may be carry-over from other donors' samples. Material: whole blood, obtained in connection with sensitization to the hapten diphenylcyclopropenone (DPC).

This CDR3 reads CSAAPLRGESLYNEQFF. The CDR3 region has the DNA TGCAGTGCTGCCCCTCTCCGGGGCGAATCCCTTTACAATGAGCAGTTCTTC. J is TRBJ2-1 and V is TRBV20-1; D assignment may be TRBD1 or TRBD2 (5 bases each). Trimming pared 5 bases from V and 4 bases from J, leaving 24 bases between. Germline loops: CDR1 DFQATT, CDR2 SNEGSKA (reference sequence). The CDR3 sequence is 17 residues long.